Below are 30 T cell receptor beta chains sequenced from a single sample in a study of post-analysis software for immune sequencing data. Whole-study findings and limits: A handful of TRBV segments appeared more often in patients than in controls, and TRBV5-6, TRBV5-1 and TRBV20-1 were among these.

Incorporated into the TCR beta cDNA libraries were unique molecular identifiers, which served to reduce PCR and sequencing biases. TCRdb reanalysed the PCR reads using MiXCR and keeps one entry per CDR3 protein. There are about 460,000 distinct CDR3 sequences in the sample; roughly 45% occur only once, and about 12% lies in the top ten. No antigen has been assigned to these receptors. Sequenced sample: blood. The receptors derive from a girl aged 10 to 17 with multiple sclerosis.

This clonotype was found a few times. J is TRBJ2-7 and V is TRBV20-1; D is ambiguous. From germline, CDR1 is DFQATT and CDR2 SNEGSKA (reference sequence). Trimming cost V 8 bases and J 4 bases, with 15 bases left between them. This CDR3 contains 12 residues. The DNA of the CDR3 is TGCAGTACTCGAGGTATTGTGTACGAGCAGTACTTC. Translation: CSTRGIVYEQYF.

This clonotype appeared many times. This chain uses TRBV7-9 with TRBJ2-6; no reliable D call. This CDR3 has 17 residues. The germline gives CDR1 SEHNR, CDR2 FQNEAQ (reference sequence). The V gene lost 5 bases and the J gene lost 10 bases, with 24 bases spanning the gap. The CDR3 nucleotides are TGTGCCAGCAGCGGCCGGGTGTACGTCCGCAAAGGGAACGTCCTGACTTTC. Translated, it gives CASSGRVYVRKGNVLTF.

This clonotype has at least ten counts. The J gene is TRBJ2-3, the V gene TRBV7-9; 10 nucleotides align to TRBD2. Per germline, CDR1 SEHNR and CDR2 FQNEAQ (reference sequence). Unmatched junction bases numbered 9, after V lost 5 bases and J lost 1 base. CDR3 length equals 17 residues. The DNA of the CDR3 is TGTGCCAGCAGCACGATATCTAGCGGGAGTGGCACAGATACGCAGTATTTT. This translates into CASSTISSGSGTDTQYF. Looking up the rest from reference TRBV7-9 and TRBJ2-3 gives the full variable domain: DTGVSQNPRHKITKRGQNVTFRCDPISEHNRLYWYRQTLGQGPEFLTYFQNEAQLEKSRLLSDRFSAERPKGSFSTLEIQRTEQGDSAMYLCASSTISSGSGTDTQYFGPGTRLTVL.

The chain combines TRBV5-1 with TRBJ2-1, with 7 bases lining up with TRBD2. V trimming: 2 bases; J trimming: 0 bases; junction bases outside the gene matches: 5. There are 16 residues in the CDR3. Germline lookup yields CDR1 SGHRS and CDR2 YFSETQ. The CDR3 DNA reads TGCGCCAGCAGCTTAGACGGGAGGAGCTCCTACAATGAGCAGTTCTTC. This sequence encodes CASSLDGRSSYNEQFF.

V usage is TRBV20-1 and J usage is TRBJ1-5; D is possibly TRBD1 (5 bases). Germline CDR1 reads DFQATT; CDR2 reads SNEGSKA (reference sequence). The V gene lost 4 bases and the J gene lost 1 base, with 11 bases spanning the gap. This CDR3 comprises 14 residues. CDR3 in amino acids: CSANHGGSNQPQHF. The CDR3 DNA is TGCAGTGCTAATCACGGGGGGAGCAATCAGCCCCAGCATTTT.

This clonotype was picked up a small number of times. CDR3 DNA sequence: TGCAGCACAGGAGCCATGACTAGCGGGAGGGCTAGCACAGATACGCAGTATTTT. Amino acids: CSTGAMTSGRASTDTQYF. The V and J genes are TRBV29-1 and TRBJ2-3; TRBD2 agrees at 14 bases. From germline, CDR1 is SQVTM and CDR2 ANQGSEA. This CDR3 has 18 residues. V trimming: 8 bases; J trimming: 0 bases; junction bases outside the gene matches: 13.

The chain is built from TRBV3-1 and TRBJ2-4, with 8 bases fitting TRBD1. CDR1 and CDR2 (germline): LGHDT, YNNKEL (reference sequence). The V segment lost 5 bases and the J segment 7 bases; nucleotides outside the gene matches: 7. This CDR3 has 14 amino acids. CDR3 residues: CASSAGTGGNIQYF. Here the CDR3 DNA reads TGTGCCAGCAGCGCAGGGACAGGTGGTAACATTCAGTACTTC.

This clonotype was found once. The chain has TRBV6-1 and TRBJ2-7; D remains unclear. TRBJ2-5 explains the end of the DNA better; the J call may be wrong. The germline gives CDR1 MNHNS, CDR2 SASEGT. The CDR3 consists of 14 residues. The CDR3 loop reads CASSEKGRGETQYF. The CDR3 DNA reads TGTGCCAGCAGTGAAAAGGGTCGAGGAGAGACCCAGTACTTC.

Only one count was recorded for this clonotype. V and J are TRBV12-3 or TRBV12-4 and TRBJ2-5; D possibly corresponds to TRBD1 (6 bases). Deletions cut 7 bases from V and 2 bases from J, with 17 bases between. There are 15 residues in the CDR3. The CDR3 coding sequence is TGTGCCAGCACCGACCCCGGAAGGGGGCAAGAGACCCAGTACTTC. Amino acid sequence: CASTDPGRGQETQYF.

V usage is TRBV5-1 and J usage is TRBJ1-1, with TRBD1 matching 8 bases. V shed 2 bases and J 0 bases; nucleotides not matched to a gene: 9. The CDR3 runs to 17 residues. Germline V gene lookup returns CDR1 SGHRS and CDR2 YFSETQ. The DNA of the CDR3 is TGCGCCAGCAGCTTCCTCACAGGGGGTGAGATGAACACTGAAGCTTTCTTT. Translating gives CASSFLTGGEMNTEAFF.

The rearrangement uses TRBV5-1 and TRBJ2-5; D possibly corresponds to TRBD1 (6 bases). The CDR3 totals 16 residues. Germline loops: CDR1 SGHRS, CDR2 YFSETQ. The ends were cut back, 1 base at V and 4 bases at J, with 17 bases in the middle. CDR3 sequence: CASSLSPSGRGETQYF. In nucleotides, the CDR3 is TGCGCCAGCAGCTTGAGCCCGTCGGGCAGGGGAGAGACCCAGTACTTC.

For the CDR3, the DNA is TGTGCCAGCACTAGGACAGGGGGCGTAAATCAGCCCCAGCATTTT. Its translation: CASTRTGGVNQPQHF. This rearrangement joins TRBV6-2 or TRBV6-3 to TRBJ1-5; 11 bases line up with TRBD1. This CDR3 contains 15 residues. V shed 7 bases and J 4 bases; nucleotides not matched to a gene: 6. CDR1 and CDR2 from the germline V gene are MNHEY and SVGEGT.

This chain links TRBV27 with TRBJ1-1; D is unresolved. The CDR3 totals 14 residues. Germline V gene lookup returns CDR1 MNHEY and CDR2 SMNVEV (reference sequence). Trimming took 5 bases from V and 6 from J, leaving 16 bases between them. CDR3 DNA: TGTGCCAGCAGTGGGCCCAATGCAGGCCCTGAAGCTTTCTTT. This sequence encodes CASSGPNAGPEAFF.

There are many counts of this clonotype. J is TRBJ2-1 and V is TRBV20-1; the match to TRBD2 covers 9 bases. Germline lookup yields CDR1 DFQATT and CDR2 SNEGSKA (reference sequence). The CDR3 contains 15 residues. V gave up 1 base and J gave up 6 bases; unmatched junction bases: 7. Here the CDR3 DNA reads TGCAGTGCTAGAGTACCGGGACTAGCCGTCAATGAGCAGTTCTTC. It specifies CSARVPGLAVNEQFF.

This clonotype was seen a handful of times. The chain links TRBV15 to TRBJ1-2; perhaps TRBD1 as D (6 bases). CDR3 length: 13 residues. V was pared by 5 bases and J by 5 bases, with 12 bases between. Germline assignment: CDR1 LNHNV and CDR2 YYDKDF (reference sequence). CDR3 coding DNA: TGTGCCACCAGCCCGGGGGGCCTTTATGGCTACACCTTC. Amino acid sequence: CATSPGGLYGYTF.

The chain has TRBV7-9 and TRBJ2-3; 7 bases are shared with TRBD2. V shed 7 bases and J 2 bases; nucleotides not matched to a gene: 6. The length of the CDR3 is 14 residues. Germline V gene sequence: CDR1 SEHNR, CDR2 FQNEAQ (reference sequence). Here the CDR3 reads CASTPGGVTDTQYF. DNA of the CDR3: TGTGCCAGCACTCCGGGGGGTGTCACAGATACGCAGTATTTT.

The genes are TRBV20-1 and TRBJ2-1; a possible D gene is TRBD1 (5 bases). Germline values: CDR1 DFQATT, CDR2 SNEGSKA (reference sequence). Trimming shortened V by 0 bases and J by 2 bases, and 14 bases separated the two germline ends. There are 16 residues in the CDR3. CDR3 protein: CSARERGGAPYNEQFF. DNA of the CDR3: TGCAGTGCTAGAGAAAGGGGCGGAGCCCCCTACAATGAGCAGTTCTTC.

This clonotype was observed a handful of times. CDR3: CASSVTGTGIEETQYF. CDR3 DNA: TGTGCCAGCAGCGTCACCGGGACGGGGATTGAAGAGACCCAGTACTTC. The rearrangement links TRBV9 to TRBJ2-5; D is perhaps TRBD1 or TRBD2 (5 bases each). The germline V gene has CDR1 SGDLS and CDR2 YYNGEE. This CDR3 contains 16 residues. V dropped 2 bases and J dropped 3 bases, with 17 bases sitting between them.

The chain couples TRBV5-1 to TRBJ2-5; D gene uncertain. Between the trimmed V and J ends, which lost 3 bases and 5 bases, there was a span of 8 bases. Germline V gives CDR1 SGHRS, CDR2 YFSETQ. The CDR3 extends over 12 amino acids. Written as DNA, the CDR3 is TGCGCCAGCAGCTATAATGGGGAGACCCAGTACTTC. Translation: CASSYNGETQYF.

This rearrangement joins TRBV5-1 to TRBJ2-4; weak D call: TRBD1 (7 bases). The J call could be wrong; TRBJ2-7 is a better fit for the DNA end. The CDR3 totals 14 residues. CDR1 and CDR2 from the germline V gene are SGHRS and YFSETQ. The CDR3: CASSRDRDFYEQYF. CDR3 nucleotides: TGCGCCAGCAGCCGAGACAGGGACTTCTACGAGCAGTACTTC.

This rearrangement joins TRBV20-1 to TRBJ1-2, with TRBD1 as a possible D gene (6 bases). V lost 3 bases to trimming and J lost 5 bases, with 10 bases between them. The CDR3 has 12 amino acids. Per the germline V gene, CDR1 is DFQATT and CDR2 is SNEGSKA (reference sequence). The CDR3 DNA reads TGCAGTGCTAGTACACAGGGTTATGGCTACACCTTC. It codes for CSASTQGYGYTF.

In this sample, this clonotype turned up a few times. V usage is TRBV13 and J usage is TRBJ2-4; 8 bases line up with TRBD2. CDR3 size: 17 residues. Germline CDR1 reads PRHDT; CDR2 reads FYEKMQ (reference sequence). V gave up 2 bases and J gave up 0 bases; unmatched junction bases: 6. This CDR3 is CASSLTGLAAAKNIQYF. In DNA, the CDR3 is TGTGCCAGCAGCTTAACTGGACTAGCAGCAGCCAAAAACATTCAGTACTTC.

To note about this clonotype: The germline gene is not matched at one end of the junction; a read error may be the cause. The V gene is TRBV7-7, the J gene TRBJ2-5; D tentatively reads TRBD1 or TRBD2 (6 bases each). The CDR3 has 15 residues. Germline CDR1 SSHAT, CDR2 FNYEAQ (reference sequence). CDR3 DNA sequence: TGTGCTAGCAGCACCGGTAGGGGGGAACAAGAGACCCAGTACTTC. Protein sequence: CASSTGRGEQETQYF.

The chain employs TRBV6-6 and TRBJ2-7; the D gene is possibly TRBD1 (7 bases). The germline V and J ends were trimmed by 0 bases and 2 bases, with 11 bases remaining between them. Germline V gene data show CDR1 as MNHNY and CDR2 as SVGAGI (reference sequence). This CDR3 region has 15 residues. CDR3 amino acids: CASSYSQGEAYEQYF. The CDR3 DNA sequence: TGTGCCAGCAGTTACTCTCAGGGGGAGGCCTACGAGCAGTACTTC.

The gene calls are TRBV5-6 and TRBJ2-4; D gene ambiguous. TRBJ2-7 explains the end of the DNA better; the J call may be wrong. Per the germline V gene, CDR1 is SGHDT and CDR2 is YYEEEE. There are 12 residues in the CDR3. Written as DNA, the CDR3 is TGTGCCAGCAGCTTGATGACCTACGAGCAGTACTTC. Its protein product is CASSLMTYEQYF.

This clonotype was recorded a few times. The chain couples TRBV28 to TRBJ1-2; TRBD1 is a possible D gene (5 bases). The germline gives CDR1 MDHEN, CDR2 SYDVKM. The CDR3 covers 14 residues. Trimming stripped 1 base from V and 4 bases from J, with 10 bases between. The CDR3 loop reads CASSLLPGSYGYTF. The CDR3 DNA reads as TGTGCCAGCAGTTTATTGCCAGGGAGCTATGGCTACACCTTC.

J is TRBJ1-1 and V is TRBV25-1; D is undetermined. Trimming left V 4 bases short and J 6 bases short, with 12 bases between. The CDR3 is 13 residues long. Germline assignment: CDR1 MGHDK and CDR2 SYGVNS. CDR3 in amino acids: CASSGVSWAEAFF. In DNA form, the CDR3 reads TGTGCCAGCAGTGGAGTTTCATGGGCTGAAGCTTTCTTT.

The genes are TRBV28 and TRBJ2-1, with D perhaps assigned TRBD1 or TRBD2 (5 bases each). Germline CDR1 is MDHEN and CDR2 is SYDVKM. The CDR3 totals 14 residues. The V end lost 5 bases, the J end lost 10 bases, and 18 bases lay between the germline ends. The DNA for the CDR3 is TGTGCCAGCAGTGATTCCGGGACCACCGTCGAGCAGTTCTTC. It codes for CASSDSGTTVEQFF.

A few counts support this clonotype. The J gene is TRBJ2-1, the V gene TRBV24-1; 7 bases align to TRBD2. Looked up from germline, CDR1 is KGHDR and CDR2 is SFDVKD. The CDR3 is made up of 15 amino acids. Unmatched junction bases numbered 6, after V lost 6 bases and J lost 2 bases. The CDR3 DNA sequence: TGTGCCACCAGTTTAGCGGGTGAAGCCTACAATGAGCAGTTCTTC. Its protein product is CATSLAGEAYNEQFF.

The chain is built from TRBV5-1 and TRBJ2-7; TRBD2 matches at 10 bases. The CDR3 loop spans 15 amino acids. Germline V CDR1 and CDR2: SGHRS, YFSETQ. The V and J ends lost 2 bases and 3 bases, in that order; junction bases with no gene match: 5. CDR3 in DNA: TGCGCCAGCAGCTTTGGGACTAGCGCTTTCTACGAGCAGTACTTC. Its translation: CASSFGTSAFYEQYF.